Below are 18 T cell receptor beta chains sequenced from a single sample in a study of CD8+CD57+ T cells in acquired aplastic anemia. Patients who underwent sequencing had shown CD8+CD57+ cell expansion by flow cytometry. The template for TCR beta VDJ and CDR3 sequence profiling was genomic DNA. TCRdb reanalysed the reads using MiXCR and keeps one entry per CDR3 protein. The sample carries about 180,000 distinct CDR3 sequences, nearly 50% recorded once. Source material: sorted CD4+, CD8+, or CD8+CD57+ T cells (not recorded which) from PBMCs. Receptor source: a human donor with aplastic anemia.

This clonotype was seen ten or more times. This chain uses TRBV14 with TRBJ1-1; possible D gene TRBD1, 6 bases. This CDR3 region has 13 residues. V was pared by 4 bases and J by 8 bases, with 14 bases between. Germline V lookup: CDR1 SGHDN, CDR2 FVKESK. The CDR3 is CASSRYREGEAFF. The CDR3, as DNA: TGTGCCAGCAGCCGCTACAGGGAGGGAGAAGCTTTCTTT. The whole variable domain, remainder taken from reference TRBV14 and TRBJ1-1, is EAGVTQFPSHSVIEKGQTVTLRCDPISGHDNLYWYRRVMGKEIKFLLHFVKESKQDESGMPNNRFLAERTGGTYSTLKVQPAELEDSGVYFCASSRYREGEAFFGQGTRLTVV.

This clonotype was counted a single time. Being one base from a much bigger clone, this may be a read error. This chain connects TRBV5-6 to TRBJ2-3, with 9 bases aligning to TRBD2. The CDR3 has 15 residues. V gave up 6 bases and J gave up 2 bases; unmatched junction bases: 7. The germline V gene has CDR1 SGHDT and CDR2 YYEEEE. Written as DNA, the CDR3 is TGTGCCAGCAACTTCCCTAGCGGGGACACAGATACGCAGTATTTT. This translates into CASNFPSGDTDTQYF.

V gene TRBV18 combines with J gene TRBJ1-3; unclear D gene. Germline V gene sequence: CDR1 KGHSH, CDR2 LQKENI. The CDR3 runs to 14 residues. With 5 bases removed from V and 0 bases from J, the gap between germline ends came to 8 bases. The CDR3 DNA reads as TGTGCCAGCTCAACTACGAGCTCTGGAAACACCATATATTTT. Residues: CASSTTSSGNTIYF. The full variable domain, rest sourced from reference TRBV18 and TRBJ1-3, is NAGVMQNPRHLVRRRGQEARLRCSPMKGHSHVYWYRQLPEEGLKFMVYLQKENIIDESGMPKERFSAEFPKEGPSILRIQQVVRGDSAAYFCASSTTSSGNTIYFGEGSWLTVV.

This clonotype was seen more than once but under ten times. The chain is built from TRBV28 and TRBJ1-2; D not resolved. Germline lookup yields CDR1 MDHEN and CDR2 SYDVKM. There are 13 residues in the CDR3. Trimming took 8 bases from V and 8 from J, leaving 18 bases between them. DNA for the CDR3: TGTGCCAGCCTTGCCTTCGAAGCGGAGGGCTACACCTTC. It codes for CASLAFEAEGYTF.

The sample holds many counts of this clonotype. This chain uses TRBV7-2 with TRBJ2-3, with 9 nucleotides matching TRBD2. This CDR3 region has 13 residues. In germline, CDR1 is SGHTA, CDR2 FQGNSA. CDR3: CGGGGDATDTQYF. The CDR3 nucleotides are TGTGGTGGCGGGGGGGATGCGACAGATACGCAGTATTTT.

Points on this clonotype: This may come from a read error, since a much larger clone is one base off. The V and J genes are TRBV2 and TRBJ2-3; 7 bases match TRBD2. This CDR3 spans 12 amino acids. Germline assignment: CDR1 SNHLY and CDR2 FYNNEI. Unmatched junction bases numbered 2, after V lost 7 bases and J lost 4 bases. CDR3 coding DNA: TGTGCCAGCAACCGGGGGGCAGATACGCAGTATTTT. Protein product: CASNRGADTQYF.

At least ten counts were recorded for this clonotype. Written as DNA, the CDR3 is TGTGCCAGCAACGGGGGCAATGGTGGCACAGATACGCAGTATTTT. It translates to CASNGGNGGTDTQYF. This chain uses TRBV9 with TRBJ2-3; D might be TRBD1 or TRBD2, each matching 6 bases. Between the trimmed V and J ends, which lost 6 bases and 1 base, there was a span of 15 bases. The CDR3 loop spans 15 amino acids. The germline CDR1 and CDR2 sequences are SGDLS and YYNGEE.

The chain joins TRBV5-8 to TRBJ2-5; 8 bases are a match to TRBD2. The CDR3 extends over 15 amino acids. V lost 0 bases and J lost 2; bases outside the gene matches: 3. CDR1 and CDR2 from the germline V gene are SGHTS and YDEGEE. This chain's CDR3 is CASSLVLAGQETQYF. The CDR3 DNA reads TGTGCCAGCAGCTTGGTTTTAGCGGGGCAAGAGACCCAGTACTTC.

V gene TRBV2 combines with J gene TRBJ1-2; D remains unclear. Germline V gene sequence: CDR1 SNHLY, CDR2 FYNNEI. Trimming pared 3 bases from V and 6 bases from J, leaving 11 bases between. The CDR3 has 13 amino acids. The DNA for the CDR3 is TGTGCCAGCAGTGAGTTTGAGACCGATGGCTACACCTTC. It is translated as CASSEFETDGYTF.

This clonotype was seen at least ten times. The rearrangement links TRBV6-2 or TRBV6-3 to TRBJ1-1; 7 bases line up with TRBD1. The CDR3 has 15 residues. Trimming took 6 bases from V and 0 from J; bases not matched to a gene: 7. CDR1 and CDR2 (germline): MNHEY, SVGEGT. The CDR3 DNA reads TGTGCCAGCAGGTCAGGGGGGGTCATGAACACTGAAGCTTTCTTT. This translates into CASRSGGVMNTEAFF.

V usage is TRBV6-5 and J usage is TRBJ1-2; D is possibly TRBD1 (5 bases). The CDR3 contains 14 residues. The germline V gene encodes CDR1 MNHEY and CDR2 SVGAGI. V lost 4 bases and J 4 bases, leaving 13 bases between the germline ends. CDR3 sequence: CASSSGIGPYGYTF. The CDR3 DNA is TGTGCCAGCAGTTCAGGGATCGGGCCCTATGGCTACACCTTC.

The sample holds a few counts of this clonotype. The chain employs TRBV24-1 and TRBJ2-7, with 11 bases aligning to TRBD1. Germline CDR1 is KGHDR and CDR2 is SFDVKD. The CDR3 length is 16 residues. Trimming cost V 0 bases and J 3 bases; bases outside gene matches: 3. The CDR3, as DNA: TGTGCCACCAGTGATTTGGAGGGACAGGGGGTCTACGAGCAGTACTTC. Translated, it gives CATSDLEGQGVYEQYF.

V usage is TRBV10-3 and J usage is TRBJ1-2; TRBD1 is a possible D gene (5 bases). Germline V gives CDR1 ENHRY, CDR2 SYGVKD. V lost 10 bases and J lost 0, with 18 bases in between. CDR3 length equals 15 residues. CDR3 sequence: CATRGEGTSNYGYTF. As DNA, the CDR3 is TGTGCCACCCGGGGGGAGGGGACCTCTAACTATGGCTACACCTTC.

This clonotype appeared many times. The chain carries TRBV2 and TRBJ2-5, with D perhaps given as TRBD1 or TRBD2 (5 bases each). CDR1 is SNHLY and CDR2 is FYNNEI in the germline V gene. The CDR3 consists of 15 residues. Trimming pared 0 bases from V and 5 bases from J, leaving 13 bases between. CDR3 DNA sequence: TGTGCCAGCAGTGAAGCGCGAGGTTGGGGGGAGACCCAGTACTTC. Translation gives CASSEARGWGETQYF.

This clonotype was counted many times. The chain employs TRBV7-6 and TRBJ2-1; D call uncertain. Trimming pared 10 bases from V and 0 bases from J, leaving 10 bases between. Looked up from germline, CDR1 is SGHVS and CDR2 is FNYEAQ. The CDR3 is 13 residues long. The chain's CDR3 is CATGVSSYNEQFF. The CDR3 DNA sequence: TGTGCCACTGGGGTCAGCTCCTACAATGAGCAGTTCTTC.

The chain is built from TRBV5-1 and TRBJ1-2; D gene unclear. Trimming removed 4 bases from V and 4 bases from J, with 11 bases in between. This CDR3 has 13 amino acids. Looked up from germline, CDR1 is SGHRS and CDR2 is YFSETQ. In DNA, the CDR3 is TGCGCCAGCAGCCCCCCGTCGATCTATGGCTACACCTTC. It translates to CASSPPSIYGYTF.

This clonotype came up many times. The rearrangement uses TRBV12-3 or TRBV12-4 and TRBJ2-2; 9 bases fit TRBD1. V was clipped by 6 bases and J by 5 bases; unmatched bases: 4. The CDR3 is 14 residues long. The CDR3 nucleotides are TGTGCCAGCAGCAGGGACAGGGAGACCGGGGAGCTGTTTTTT. It encodes CASSRDRETGELFF.

This chain links TRBV2 with TRBJ2-1, with 14 bases matching TRBD2. The CDR3 has 18 residues. Germline CDR1 and CDR2: SNHLY and FYNNEI. V was clipped by 9 bases and J by 1 base; unmatched bases: 11. The CDR3, as DNA: TGTGCCAGTCGCAAGGGACTAGCGGGAGTTGAGTCCTACAATGAGCAGTTCTTC. It encodes CASRKGLAGVESYNEQFF. Full variable domain (remainder filled in from reference TRBV2 and TRBJ2-1): EPEVTQTPSHQVTQMGQEVILRCVPISNHLYFYWYRQILGQKVEFLVSFYNNEISEKSEIFDDQFSVERPDGSNFTLKIRSTKLEDSAMYFCASRKGLAGVESYNEQFFGPGTRLTVL.